This T cell receptor beta chain was observed in a study of T-cell memory formation after mild COVID-19 (dated by TCRdb to the early 2020s). A note on the overall study: TCR sequence clusters from the two donors were largely donor specific. The cohort was made up of two young adult volunteers, one female and one male, who were previously healthy. Longitudinal TCRalpha and TCRbeta repertoire sequencing tracked T-cell clones expanding and contracting after mild COVID-19 in a couple of donors. General findings and caveats noted by the study authors: Clones contracting from day 15 to 85 had balanced CD4/CD8 phenotypes, while a second wave expanding from day 15 to 37 was biased towards CD4+. Some responding clones were detected in pre-infection memory, suggesting pre-existing cross-reactive memory T cells joined the SARS-CoV-2 response. SARS-CoV-2 specificity of the second-wave clones peaking on day 37 was not confirmed. Contracting CD4+ clones were located mainly in the CM and EM memory subsets, whereas CD8+ clones were found to be enriched in EMRA. Only a couple of mild cases were covered in the study, and larger cohorts including severe cases with pre-infection samples were considered necessary.

Ficoll-Paque density gradient centrifugation was the method used to isolate PBMCs. Sequencing instrument: Illumina NovaSeq 6000. Using 5'RACE with constant-segment primers, TCRalpha and TCRbeta cDNA libraries were constructed, with sample barcodes and unique molecular identifiers added in the process. Trizol reagent was used to extract RNA from every sample. The libraries were amplified in two PCR steps, and the second step added a second sample barcode and Illumina TruSeq adapters. The libraries were sequenced on an Illumina NovaSeq using 2 x 150 bp paired-end reads. As for the original processing: The reads were demultiplexed and collapsed into UMI-guided consensus sequences using migec v1.2.7. Using mixcr v2.1.11, the UMI consensuses were aligned to TRA and TRB V and J templates and assembled into clonotypes. A clonotype was counted as expanded or contracted only if both edgeR and NoisET called the change significant, with noise models trained on biological replicates. edgeR calls used a false discovery rate-adjusted p below 0.01 and a log2 fold-change threshold of 1. As an exploratory analysis of dynamics, max-normalized trajectories of the 1000 most abundant clonotypes were examined by PCA with hierarchical clustering. Separately sequenced CD4+ and CD8+ repertoires were used to assign a CD4 or CD8 phenotype to each responding clone. TCRdb trimmed the raw reads at Q25, called clones with MiXCR and kept productive beta chains. Duplicate CDR3 protein sequences are folded into a single record with the most common DNA and genes. It is TCRdb's table, rather than the study itself, that gives the V and J calls and clone size. The sample records about 44,000 distinct CDR3 sequences, 6.6% of which are singletons. Roughly 0.76% of the sample is held by the ten biggest clonotypes.

This clonotype has more than one count but fewer than ten. Its antigen target is currently unknown. Per-base quality was not reported, and no clone a single base away is much larger than it. This TCR came from an adult who had mild COVID-19 (a few samples of this study predate the infection). The sample titles of this study are shuffled in the database, so cell type and time point are left out. Material: PBMCs or a T cell subset sorted from them (not recorded which).

The DNA is TGTGCCAGCAGTGAAGCGCCGGGACTGGAACAGTATTTT. The encoded protein is CASSEAPGLEQYF. The chain is made from TRBV2 and TRBJ2-3; matching of 6 bases hints at TRBD2 as the D gene. Including the terminal cysteine and phenylalanine, the CDR3 comprises 13 residues. The DNA shown is the 39-base CDR3, in frame from base 1. Relative to germline, V is 0 bases shorter and J is 12 bases shorter, with 13 bases between their ends. Per the germline V gene, SNHLY is the CDR1 and FYNNEI is the CDR2. Beyond the CDR3, the reference TRBV2 and TRBJ2-3 genes provide the residues; the full variable domain reads: EPEVTQTPSHQVTQMGQEVILRCVPISNHLYFYWYRQILGQKVEFLVSFYNNEISEKSEIFDDQFSVERPDGSNFTLKIRSTKLEDSAMYFCASSEAPGLEQYFGPGTRLTVL.